This entry is about one TCR beta chain. The CDR3 totals 14 residues. Germline CDR1 and CDR2: MGHRA and YSYEKL. V lost 1 base and J 3 bases, leaving 9 bases between the germline ends. This specimen belongs to a study of blood T cell repertoires in COVID-19. Assay used: immunoSEQ multiplex PCR; TCRdb lists only in-frame clones, some missing. This table holds approximately 210,000 clones, around 80% found once. V usage is TRBV4-1 and J usage is TRBJ1-2; D gene ambiguous. This TCR was sampled from a human donor in a cohort sampled during active COVID-19. Specimen: peripheral blood. The CDR3 is CASSQVNGDYGYTF. The DNA of the CDR3 is TGCGCCAGCAGCCAAGTTAACGGGGACTATGGCTACACCTTC.